This TCR beta chain is drawn from a study of T cell repertoires in cytomegalovirus infection. Study at large: Recently described HLA-C-restricted plus well-studied HLA-B-restricted CMV epitopes were used. Public TCR beta signatures were indicative of both CMV infection and a matching HLA type.

TCRdb re-called the reads through MiXCR, storing one row per CDR3 protein. The sample carries a few hundred thousand distinct CDR3 sequences, 40% recorded once. Trimming cost V 0 bases and J 4 bases, with 6 bases left between them. This CDR3 is 13 amino acids long. A note on this clonotype: Its antigen is undetermined.

The study's findings and limits: HLA-C-restricted TCR beta clonotypes specific for CMV led the ex vivo response. Carriers of CMV plus the relevant HLA were identified by cumulative public TCR beta family frequency.

This chain connects TRBV12-3 or TRBV12-4 to TRBJ1-1; D is uncertain. This TCR was sampled from a human donor in good health (CMV status not recorded). Some clones in this sample may be carry-over from other donors' samples. This material consisted of cultured PBMCs, taken from culture after CMV antigen stimulation. CDR3 sequence (DNA): TGTGCCAGCAGTTTAGCCGGGCCCACTGAAGCTTTCTTT. This encodes CASSLAGPTEAFF.